What follows are 5 T cell receptor beta chains derived from one specimen sequenced in a study of breast tumors, draining lymph nodes, adjacent tissues. TCRdb re-analysed the multiplex PCR reads in MiXCR, keeping a single row per CDR3 protein. The sample includes about 180,000 distinct CDR3 sequences, approximately 30% of them seen just once. Samples came from axillary lymph nodes draining the breast cancer. Sequenced: axillary lymph node tissue. Source of these receptors: a female donor with breast cancer. Some clones in this sample may be carry-over from other donors' samples.

This clonotype has at least ten counts. The V call is TRBV20-1, the J call TRBJ1-5, with 11 nucleotides matching TRBD1. This CDR3 contains 18 residues. Germline V gives CDR1 DFQATT, CDR2 SNEGSKA (reference sequence). V trimming: 6 bases; J trimming: 0 bases; junction bases outside the gene matches: 13. As DNA, the CDR3 is TGCAGTGCCAGCCAGAGGGACAGGGGGGCCAATAGCAATCAGCCCCAGCATTTT. It yields the protein CSASQRDRGANSNQPQHF.

In this sample, this clonotype turned up many times. This chain connects TRBV6-5 to TRBJ1-5; D not resolved. From germline, CDR1 is MNHEY and CDR2 SVGAGI. This CDR3 contains 14 residues. Trimming shortened V by 5 bases and J by 2 bases, and 10 bases separated the two germline ends. Here the CDR3 DNA reads TGTGCCAGCAGTACCGGAGAGGGCAATCAGCCCCAGCATTTT. It translates to CASSTGEGNQPQHF.

This clonotype was detected many times. The CDR3 protein is CASSPLTDRGGYTF. The CDR3 DNA reads TGTGCCAGCAGCCCATTAACGGACCGGGGGGGCTACACCTTC. V is TRBV7-9 and J is TRBJ1-2, with D perhaps TRBD1 (5 bases). Germline V lookup: CDR1 SEHNR, CDR2 FQNEAQ (reference sequence). The CDR3 length is 14 residues. Trimming shortened V by 5 bases and J by 8 bases, and 18 bases separated the two germline ends.

This clonotype was seen a handful of times. CDR3 nucleotide sequence: TGTGCCAGCTCACCACCGGGGGAATACTTGGATTCACCCCTCCACTTT. Residues: CASSPPGEYLDSPLHF. The chain employs TRBV18 and TRBJ1-6, with D possibly matching TRBD1 (5 bases). With 0 bases removed from V and 8 bases from J, the gap between germline ends came to 14 bases. Germline loops: CDR1 KGHSH, CDR2 LQKENI. The CDR3 contains 16 residues.

This clonotype was recorded many times. The CDR3 DNA follows: TGTGCCAGCAGCCCAGGGACTAGCGGGGGGGCTTCGGAGACCCAGTACTTC. This encodes CASSPGTSGGASETQYF. This chain links TRBV11-1 with TRBJ2-5; TRBD2 matches at 16 bases. This CDR3 contains 17 residues. Germline V gives CDR1 SGHAT, CDR2 FQDESV (reference sequence). J gave up 5 bases and V 5 bases, and 8 bases lay outside the gene matches.